This TCR beta chain was obtained from a study of T cell changes during pregnancy in multiple sclerosis. V trimming: 4 bases; J trimming: 4 bases; junction bases outside the gene matches: 6. This CDR3 has 15 amino acids. The V gene's germline CDR1 is SGHNT and CDR2 YYREEE (reference sequence). Only in-frame clones appear in the TCRdb table, and some are missing; sequencing was by immunoSEQ multiplex PCR. Of 60,000 to 70,000 clones in the sample, 91% were seen once. The specimen comprised peripheral blood, sampled in the third trimester of pregnancy. V and J are TRBV5-4 and TRBJ1-5; TRBD1 matches 9 bases. This clonotype originated in a female donor in good health, enrolled as a control in a pregnancy study. The CDR3 spells CASSQDRGGNQPQHF. The CDR3 DNA reads as TGTGCCAGCAGCCAGGACAGGGGTGGAAATCAGCCCCAGCATTTT.